The 32 T cell receptor beta chains below were found in one sample sequenced in a study of T cells in Graves' hyperthyroidism and ophthalmopathy (dated by TCRdb to about 2019). Receptors were amplified or captured by multiplex PCR. TCRdb records Illumina HiSeq 2000 as the sequencer. The TCR beta CDR3 regions were amplified from the RNA transcripts. The TCR CDR3 was subjected to a first round of RT-PCR using the HTBI primer set and the Qiagen OneStep RT-PCR kit. TCRdb reworked the public reads: Q25 trimming with fastp, MiXCR clone assembly, productive beta chains retained. Records with the same CDR3 protein are collapsed into one entry carrying the most frequent genes and DNA. The sample table contains about 380,000 distinct CDR3 sequences; only one count was recorded for roughly 14% of them. Roughly 20% of the sample comes from the top ten. Material: blood. Receptor source: a man under 40 with Graves' hyperthyroidism that later progressed to Graves' ophthalmopathy.

This clonotype occurred many times. The CDR3 loop reads CASSAGTHETQYF. The CDR3 bases are TGTGCCAGTTCAGCGGGGACTCATGAGACCCAGTACTTC. The V and J genes are TRBV28 and TRBJ2-5, with 7 positions matching TRBD2. Germline V CDR1 and CDR2: MDHEN, SYDVKM. The V and J ends lost 9 bases and 5 bases, in that order; junction bases with no gene match: 9. The CDR3 length is 13 residues.

At least ten counts were recorded for this clonotype. The V call is TRBV5-1, the J call TRBJ2-7, with 7 bases aligning to TRBD1. With V trimmed by 4 bases and J by 3 bases, 10 bases remained unmatched. Germline V gene sequence: CDR1 SGHRS, CDR2 YFSETQ. The CDR3 has 15 amino acids. CDR3 sequence: CASSRNTGAIYEQYF. The CDR3 DNA reads TGCGCCAGCAGCCGCAATACAGGGGCCATCTACGAGCAGTACTTC.

This clonotype was counted many times. The chain employs TRBV2 and TRBJ1-5, with 7 positions matching TRBD1. V was pared by 9 bases and J by 4 bases, with 12 bases of the junction left unmatched. Germline lookup yields CDR1 SNHLY and CDR2 FYNNEI. This CDR3 contains 15 residues. The CDR3 bases are TGTGCCAGTCGTCGACAGGGAAATTTGAATCAGCCCCAGCATTTT. This sequence encodes CASRRQGNLNQPQHF.

At least ten counts were recorded for this clonotype. V is TRBV11-2 and J is TRBJ2-7, with a possible D match to TRBD2 (6 bases). Trimming shortened V by 5 bases and J by 3 bases, and 17 bases separated the two germline ends. The germline CDR1 and CDR2 sequences are SGHAT and FQNNGV. The CDR3 contains 15 residues. CDR3 coding DNA: TGTGCCAGCAGCATAACCATGGGAGGAGACTACGAGCAGTACTTC. Protein: CASSITMGGDYEQYF.

This clonotype appeared a few times. J is TRBJ2-1 and V is TRBV20-1; D is undetermined. The germline gives CDR1 DFQATT, CDR2 SNEGSKA (reference sequence). V was cut by 2 bases and J by 15 bases, with 11 bases left in between. CDR3 length equals 10 residues. As DNA, the CDR3 is TGCAGTGCTAGAAAGGACGGCTTGTTCTTC. Translated: CSARKDGLFF.

The J gene is TRBJ2-7, the V gene TRBV6-1, with D perhaps matching TRBD1 (7 bases). V lost 4 bases and J lost 6, with 19 bases in between. This CDR3 contains 15 residues. The germline V gene has CDR1 MNHNS and CDR2 SASEGT. This chain's CDR3 is CASSAFWTQGGEQYF. For the CDR3, the DNA is TGTGCCAGCAGTGCTTTCTGGACGCAGGGGGGCGAGCAGTACTTC.

This clonotype has ten or more counts. This chain uses TRBV2 with TRBJ2-1, with D uncertain. In germline, CDR1 is SNHLY, CDR2 FYNNEI. Trimming cost V 1 base and J 7 bases, with 8 bases left between them. The CDR3 sequence is 13 residues long. In DNA, the CDR3 is TGTGCCAGCAGTGAAGTGGTGTTAAATGAGCAGTTCTTC. It is translated as CASSEVVLNEQFF. The complete variable domain, with remaining parts taken from reference TRBV2 and TRBJ2-1, reads EPEVTQTPSHQVTQMGQEVILRCVPISNHLYFYWYRQILGQKVEFLVSFYNNEISEKSEIFDDQFSVERPDGSNFTLKIRSTKLEDSAMYFCASSEVVLNEQFFGPGTRLTVL.

Remarks on this clonotype: This may be a read error, as it is one base from a much larger clone. V and J are TRBV20-1 and TRBJ2-7; D gene uncertain. Germline CDR1 reads DFQATT; CDR2 reads SNEGSKA (reference sequence). The CDR3 runs to 11 residues. As DNA, the CDR3 is TGCAGTGCTAGTCGGCTCTACGAGCACTACTTC. Translated, it gives CSASRLYEHYF.

Remarks on this clonotype: This likely comes from a read error, as the CDR3 has no conserved phenylalanine or tryptophan at its end. This sequence joins TRBV11-3 and TRBJ2-2; no firm D call. V was clipped by 8 bases and J by 5 bases, with 12 bases between them. Germline CDR1 reads SGHNT; CDR2 reads YENEEA. The length of the CDR3 is 13 residues. DNA of the CDR3: TGTGCCAGCCACCCCGAGGTGACCGGGGAGCTGTTTTCT. Translating gives CASHPEVTGELFS.

There are a few counts of this clonotype. The chain carries TRBV30 and TRBJ2-1; no definite D call. Trimming pared 0 bases from V and 9 bases from J, leaving 12 bases between. The CDR3 is 13 residues long. Germline CDR1 and CDR2: GTSNPN and SVGIG (reference sequence). CDR3: CAWSVPPHGEQFF. In nucleotides, the CDR3 is TGTGCCTGGAGTGTACCCCCTCACGGTGAGCAGTTCTTC.

This chain uses TRBV10-3 with TRBJ1-2; D gene uncertain. Trimming took off 8 bases at V and 4 bases at J, with 8 bases between the two ends. Per germline, CDR1 ENHRY and CDR2 SYGVKD. The CDR3 totals 11 residues. The CDR3 is CAIPASYGYTF. The CDR3 region has the DNA TGTGCCATCCCGGCAAGCTATGGCTACACCTTC.

This clonotype was found many times. In DNA form, the CDR3 reads TGTGCCAGCGGACAAAAGAACACCGGGGAGCTGTTTTTT. Its translation is CASGQKNTGELFF. J is TRBJ2-2 and V is TRBV6-2 or TRBV6-3, with TRBD1 as a possible D gene (5 bases). CDR1 is MNHEY, CDR2 SVGEGT, per germline. The CDR3 totals 13 residues. V gave up 8 bases and J gave up 1 base, with 8 bases separating them.

V usage is TRBV2 and J usage is TRBJ2-5, with D tentatively TRBD1 (6 bases). V shed 8 bases and J shed 5 bases, with 15 bases lying between them. Germline V lookup: CDR1 SNHLY, CDR2 FYNNEI. This CDR3 comprises 13 residues. The CDR3 DNA follows: TGTGCCAGCGGCGGCAGGGGCTACGAGACCCAGTACTTC. The encoded protein is CASGGRGYETQYF.

The V gene is TRBV7-2, the J gene TRBJ1-5; D is unresolved. The germline V gene encodes CDR1 SGHTA and CDR2 FQGNSA. CDR3 length: 16 amino acids. Trimming stripped 1 base from V and 7 bases from J, with 17 bases between. The chain's CDR3 is CASSLGGTGSRQPQHF. Here the CDR3 DNA reads TGTGCCAGCAGCTTAGGTGGCACGGGCAGCCGCCAGCCCCAGCATTTT.

This clonotype was recorded many times. The chain combines TRBV7-2 with TRBJ2-7; tentative D call: TRBD1 (5 bases). Trimming took off 4 bases at V and 6 bases at J, with 10 bases between the two ends. Germline V CDR1 and CDR2: SGHTA, FQGNSA. The CDR3 is 12 amino acids. The CDR3 DNA sequence: TGTGCCAGCAGCTATCTTCAGGGCGAGCAGTACTTC. Translation gives CASSYLQGEQYF.

V usage is TRBV28 and J usage is TRBJ1-3, with D possibly matching TRBD1 (6 bases). Germline values: CDR1 MDHEN, CDR2 SYDVKM. CDR3 length: 15 amino acids. V lost 3 bases and J lost 1, with 10 bases in between. CDR3 protein: CASSFGTRSGNTIYF. The DNA for the CDR3 is TGTGCCAGCAGTTTTGGGACAAGATCTGGAAACACCATATATTTT. Full variable domain (outside the CDR3, taken from reference TRBV28 and TRBJ1-3): DVKVTQSSRYLVKRTGEKVFLECVQDMDHENMFWYRQDPGLGLRLIYFSYDVKMKEKGDIPEGYSVSREKKERFSLILESASTNQTSMYLCASSFGTRSGNTIYFGEGSWLTVV.

This clonotype was recorded at least ten times. The chain joins TRBV10-3 to TRBJ1-2, with TRBD1 as a possible D gene (5 bases). With 3 bases removed from V and 3 bases from J, the gap between germline ends came to 14 bases. The germline V gene encodes CDR1 ENHRY and CDR2 SYGVKD. The CDR3 spans 15 residues. Written as DNA, the CDR3 is TGTGCCATCAGTGACCCGGGGGAGCTCGACTATGGCTACACCTTC. Its translation: CAISDPGELDYGYTF.

This clonotype was found many times. This chain joins TRBV2 and TRBJ1-5; no firm D call. The CDR3 totals 16 residues. Germline CDR1 and CDR2: SNHLY and FYNNEI. The germline V and J ends were trimmed by 3 bases and 0 bases, with 12 bases remaining between them. The DNA for the CDR3 is TGTGCCAGCAGTGATGAAAACCGCTATAGCAATCAGCCCCAGCATTTT. It encodes CASSDENRYSNQPQHF.

This clonotype has just a few counts. The V call is TRBV20-1, the J call TRBJ2-7; 8 nucleotides line up with TRBD1. CDR3 length: 15 residues. The V segment lost 5 bases and the J segment 6 bases; nucleotides outside the gene matches: 15. CDR1 DFQATT and CDR2 SNEGSKA come from the germline V gene (reference sequence). In DNA form, the CDR3 reads TGCAGTGCTTCTATAATTAGGACAGGGCCGAGCGAGCAGTACTTC. Translated: CSASIIRTGPSEQYF.

This chain uses TRBV20-1 with TRBJ2-3, with D unresolved. There are 13 residues in the CDR3. V lost 5 bases and J lost 4, with 13 bases in between. Looked up from germline, CDR1 is DFQATT and CDR2 is SNEGSKA (reference sequence). DNA for the CDR3: TGCAGTGCTGCACAAGGGTGGGCAGATACGCAGTATTTT. This gives the protein CSAAQGWADTQYF.

The chain joins TRBV19 to TRBJ2-4; possible D gene TRBD1, 5 bases. Germline-derived CDR1 and CDR2 are LNHDA and SQIVND (reference sequence). Between the trimmed V and J ends, which lost 3 bases and 4 bases, there was a span of 19 bases. This CDR3 has 17 residues. Written as DNA, the CDR3 is TGTGCCAGTAGTATGTCCTTGGAACAGTGGACAAAAAACATTCAGTACTTC. It translates to CASSMSLEQWTKNIQYF.

This clonotype has at least ten counts. The chain has TRBV28 and TRBJ1-1; tentative D call: TRBD1 (6 bases). The V end was cut by 2 bases, the J end by 3 bases, with 19 bases between. Looked up from germline, CDR1 is MDHEN and CDR2 is SYDVKM. The CDR3 covers 17 residues. CDR3 in DNA: TGTGCCAGCAGTTTAGGTTTTCGGGGGGCTTTGGACACTGAAGCTTTCTTT. Translation: CASSLGFRGALDTEAFF.

There are many counts of this clonotype. The chain uses TRBV7-9 and TRBJ2-7, with TRBD2 matching over 10 bases. This CDR3 contains 13 residues. From germline, CDR1 is SEHNR and CDR2 FQNEAQ (reference sequence). The V and J ends lost 6 bases and 7 bases, in that order; junction bases with no gene match: 6. Written as DNA, the CDR3 is TGTGCCAGCAGTCAAATGACTAGCGGGGAGCAGTACTTC. This sequence encodes CASSQMTSGEQYF. Complete variable domain (other parts from reference TRBV7-9 and TRBJ2-7): DTGVSQNPRHKITKRGQNVTFRCDPISEHNRLYWYRQTLGQGPEFLTYFQNEAQLEKSRLLSDRFSAERPKGSFSTLEIQRTEQGDSAMYLCASSQMTSGEQYFGPGTRLTVT.

This clonotype was detected many times. This chain uses TRBV6-1 with TRBJ1-1; 9 nucleotides agree with TRBD1. Germline lookup yields CDR1 MNHNS and CDR2 SASEGT. This CDR3 is built from 13 residues. Losses at the gene ends were 6 bases for V and 8 bases for J; bases not matched to a gene: 7. DNA for the CDR3: TGTGCCAGCAGCCCCAAACAGGGGGCAGAAGCTTTCTTT. This translates into CASSPKQGAEAFF.

This clonotype was seen at least ten times. The V gene is TRBV11-2, the J gene TRBJ2-1, with D perhaps assigned TRBD1 or TRBD2 (5 bases each). Germline values: CDR1 SGHAT, CDR2 FQNNGV. The CDR3 sequence is 15 residues long. Trimming stripped 5 bases from V and 10 bases from J, with 21 bases between. CDR3 in DNA: TGTGCCAGCAGCGCCGTATCCGGGGCATCTTTCGAGCAGTTCTTC. Encoded protein: CASSAVSGASFEQFF.

This clonotype was counted many times. This chain links TRBV28 with TRBJ1-2, with 7 bases fitting TRBD1. Germline lookup yields CDR1 MDHEN and CDR2 SYDVKM. This CDR3 spans 19 amino acids. The J segment lost 5 bases and the V segment lost 7 bases, leaving 25 bases of the junction unmatched. This CDR3 is CASTIGGAQGTSRVYGYTF. The CDR3 DNA is TGTGCCAGCACTATTGGTGGTGCACAGGGGACCTCAAGAGTATATGGCTACACCTTC.

This clonotype was observed at least ten times. This chain connects TRBV27 to TRBJ1-1; the D gene is possibly TRBD1 (6 bases). CDR1 and CDR2 from the germline V gene are MNHEY and SMNVEV (reference sequence). The CDR3 runs 13 residues. V was shortened by 3 bases and J by 7 bases, with 12 bases between the two germline ends. CDR3 nucleotides: TGTGCCAGCAGTTTCCCGGGGGCCGGTGAAGCTTTCTTT. As protein: CASSFPGAGEAFF.

The chain employs TRBV6-1 and TRBJ1-5; TRBD1 might be the D (5 bases). The V gene's germline CDR1 is MNHNS and CDR2 SASEGT. The CDR3 contains 14 residues. The ends were cut back, 7 bases at V and 0 bases at J, with 10 bases in the middle. CDR3 sequence reads: CASTRDYSNQPQHF. The CDR3 nucleotides are TGTGCCAGCACCCGGGACTATAGCAATCAGCCCCAGCATTTT.

The chain has TRBV28 and TRBJ2-1; 7 nucleotides match TRBD1. The length of the CDR3 is 15 residues. V lost 5 bases, J lost 8 bases, and 12 bases stayed unmatched. From germline, CDR1 is MDHEN and CDR2 SYDVKM. CDR3 nucleotides: TGTGCCAGCAGTGATGCGACAGGGTTCAAGGATGAGCAGTTCTTC. Its protein product is CASSDATGFKDEQFF.

This clonotype was counted many times. J is TRBJ1-2 and V is TRBV20-1; 7 nucleotides match TRBD1. The CDR3 has 13 amino acids. Per germline, CDR1 DFQATT and CDR2 SNEGSKA (reference sequence). V trimming: 1 base; J trimming: 4 bases; junction bases outside the gene matches: 3. The CDR3 here is CSARGQGTYGYTF. In nucleotides, the CDR3 is TGCAGTGCTAGAGGACAGGGAACCTATGGCTACACCTTC.

This clonotype was recorded many times. The chain links TRBV20-1 to TRBJ1-5; 8 bases line up with TRBD1. The CDR3 sequence is 16 residues long. J gave up 3 bases and V 4 bases, and 11 bases lay outside the gene matches. Germline V gives CDR1 DFQATT, CDR2 SNEGSKA (reference sequence). The chain's CDR3 is CSATGGATGDNQPQHF. The CDR3 nucleotides are TGCAGTGCTACCGGAGGGGCGACAGGGGACAATCAGCCCCAGCATTTT.

This clonotype was seen many times. The rearrangement uses TRBV3-1 and TRBJ2-3, with TRBD2 matching over 9 bases. CDR3 length: 17 residues. The germline V gene encodes CDR1 LGHDT and CDR2 YNNKEL (reference sequence). Unmatched junction bases numbered 8, after V lost 2 bases and J lost 2 bases. CDR3 region: CASSQFASGEHTDTQYF. CDR3 sequence (DNA): TGTGCCAGCAGCCAATTCGCTAGCGGGGAACACACAGATACGCAGTATTTT.